Following are 27 T cell receptor beta chains from one sample sequenced in a study of blood T cell repertoires in COVID-19. The repertoire was sequenced with immunoSEQ multiplex PCR; TCRdb's copy has only in-frame clones and lacks some. The top ten hold 25% to 30% of the sample, which has about 150,000 clones, approximately 83% seen once. Sequencing was done on a sample of peripheral blood. These TCRs come from a woman in her fifties or sixties with acute or convalescent COVID-19.

J is TRBJ1-2 and V is TRBV6-5; D perhaps matches TRBD1 (6 bases). The length of the CDR3 is 15 residues. With 1 base removed from V and 4 bases from J, the gap between germline ends came to 13 bases. Germline CDR1 is MNHEY and CDR2 is SVGAGI. The CDR3 here is CASSYFQGIVYGYTF. CDR3 bases: TGTGCCAGCAGTTACTTCCAGGGGATAGTCTATGGCTACACCTTC.

The chain couples TRBV6-5 to TRBJ2-7; D unresolved. V lost 2 bases and J 5 bases, leaving 10 bases between the germline ends. The CDR3 has 13 amino acids. CDR1 and CDR2 (germline): MNHEY, SVGAGI. The CDR3 DNA reads as TGTGCCAGCAGTTACGTCATCGGAGACGAGCAGTACTTC. Protein: CASSYVIGDEQYF.

The J gene is TRBJ2-5, the V gene TRBV24-1; 7 bases are a match to TRBD2. This CDR3 has 14 residues. After removal of 6 bases from V and 1 base from J, the junction contained 4 bases not matched to a gene. CDR1 and CDR2 (germline): KGHDR, SFDVKD. The chain's CDR3 is CATSKAGPQETQYF. CDR3 sequence (DNA): TGTGCCACCAGTAAAGCGGGGCCCCAAGAGACCCAGTACTTC.

Details on this clone: This specimen includes other DNA sequences encoding the same CDR3. The CDR3: CASSLRLAAQETQYF. The CDR3 DNA is TGTGCCAGCAGCTTGCGACTAGCGGCCCAAGAGACCCAGTACTTC. The chain carries TRBV7-9 and TRBJ2-5; 9 bases map to TRBD2. The V segment lost 3 bases and the J segment 1 base; nucleotides outside the gene matches: 3. The length of the CDR3 is 15 residues. The germline V gene encodes CDR1 SEHNR and CDR2 FQNEAQ (reference sequence).

CDR3 region: CASSLFGTGIRQDTEAFF. Written as DNA, the CDR3 is TGTGCCAGCAGTCTATTCGGGACAGGGATCCGTCAGGACACTGAAGCTTTCTTT. V is TRBV27 and J is TRBJ1-1; TRBD1 aligns across 9 bases. CDR1 and CDR2 (germline): MNHEY, SMNVEV (reference sequence). The CDR3 is 18 amino acids. The V and J ends lost 5 bases and 3 bases, in that order; junction bases with no gene match: 16.

V and J are TRBV19 and TRBJ1-1; D unresolved. V dropped 9 bases and J dropped 5 bases, with 16 bases sitting between them. This CDR3 has 13 residues. The V gene's germline CDR1 is LNHDA and CDR2 SQIVND (reference sequence). Here the CDR3 DNA reads TGTGCCAGCTCGGACTCTGAAAAAACTGAAGCTTTCTTT. It is translated as CASSDSEKTEAFF.

The rearrangement joins TRBV29-1 to TRBJ2-2; 10 positions agree with TRBD1. CDR1 SQVTM and CDR2 ANQGSEA come from the germline V gene. The trim removed 6 bases at V and 0 bases at J, leaving 13 bases unmatched. This CDR3 has 18 residues. The CDR3, as DNA: TGCAGCGTCGCCCACCGGGGACAGGGGACCTCGAACACCGGGGAGCTGTTTTTT. It specifies CSVAHRGQGTSNTGELFF.

This clone was observed a single time. The V and J genes are TRBV19 and TRBJ2-3; a weak D match, TRBD2 (6 bases). The CDR3 extends over 16 amino acids. The V end was cut by 2 bases, the J end by 6 bases, with 18 bases between. Germline CDR1 reads LNHDA; CDR2 reads SQIVND (reference sequence). CDR3 in DNA: TGTGCCAGTAGTATATACTATGCCGGGGGTTCGGATACGCAGTATTTT. Translating gives CASSIYYAGGSDTQYF. The full variable domain, completed using reference TRBV19 and TRBJ2-3, is DGGITQSPKYLFRKEGQNVTLSCEQNLNHDAMYWYRQDPGQGLRLIYYSQIVNDFQKGDIAEGYSVSREKKESFPLTVTSAQKNPTAFYLCASSIYYAGGSDTQYFGPGTRLTVL.

The chain recombines TRBV27 with TRBJ2-1; 7 nucleotides agree with TRBD2. CDR3 size: 17 residues. Germline trimming cut 2 bases from V and 0 bases from J; bases unmatched to any gene: 7. From germline, CDR1 is MNHEY and CDR2 SMNVEV (reference sequence). The CDR3 bases are TGTGCCAGCAGTTTAGTTTCTAGCGGATACTCCTACAATGAGCAGTTCTTC. This gives the protein CASSLVSSGYSYNEQFF.

V gene TRBV5-1 combines with J gene TRBJ2-3, with 9 positions matching TRBD1. Germline-derived CDR1 and CDR2 are SGHRS and YFSETQ. Trimming removed 3 bases from V and 5 bases from J; junction bases left unmatched: 10. The CDR3 has 16 amino acids. For the CDR3, the DNA is TGCGCCAGCAGCTGGAGGACAGGGGAGGGAGGAGATACGCAGTATTTT. As protein: CASSWRTGEGGDTQYF.

J is TRBJ2-1 and V is TRBV5-5; the D gene is possibly TRBD1 (5 bases). The CDR3 spans 12 residues. Looked up from germline, CDR1 is SGHKS and CDR2 is YYEKEE (reference sequence). The V end was cut by 5 bases, the J end by 5 bases, with 8 bases between. The CDR3 sequence is CASRGQDNEQFF. The CDR3 DNA is TGTGCCAGCAGGGGGCAAGACAATGAGCAGTTCTTC.

The chain combines TRBV19 with TRBJ1-3; D is undetermined. The CDR3 spans 15 residues. The V gene lost 4 bases and the J gene lost 0 bases, with 10 bases spanning the gap. Germline V gene sequence: CDR1 LNHDA, CDR2 SQIVND (reference sequence). This CDR3 reads CASSRDRYSGNTIYF. The CDR3 DNA is TGTGCCAGTAGTAGAGACCGGTACTCTGGAAACACCATATATTTT.

The rearrangement links TRBV7-2 to TRBJ2-7, with a possible D match to TRBD1 (5 bases). The CDR3 runs to 13 residues. Per the germline V gene, CDR1 is SGHTA and CDR2 is FQGNSA. Trimming left V 1 base short and J 3 bases short, with 7 bases between. CDR3 nucleotides: TGTGCCAGCAGCTTAGAGACAGTCTACGAGCAGTACGTC. This sequence encodes CASSLETVYEQYV.

The chain recombines TRBV5-1 with TRBJ1-6; D not resolved. V lost 1 base, J lost 8 bases, and 10 bases lay in between. Germline values: CDR1 SGHRS, CDR2 YFSETQ. This CDR3 is 14 amino acids long. Written as DNA, the CDR3 is TGCGCCAGCAGCTTGCCTAGCGGGGATTCACCCCTCCACTTT. This encodes CASSLPSGDSPLHF.

This chain joins TRBV19 and TRBJ1-6; D is undetermined. The length of the CDR3 is 15 residues. The germline gives CDR1 LNHDA, CDR2 SQIVND (reference sequence). Trimming removed 5 bases at V and 0 bases at J, with 8 bases between. The CDR3, as DNA: TGTGCCAGTAGTCAAGCTAGCTCCTATAATTCACCCCTCCACTTT. Protein sequence: CASSQASSYNSPLHF.

The rearrangement joins TRBV5-1 to TRBJ1-1, with 7 bases identical to TRBD1. The germline gives CDR1 SGHRS, CDR2 YFSETQ. V was clipped by 5 bases and J by 4 bases; unmatched bases: 8. The CDR3 covers 14 residues. Here the CDR3 reads CASSGSGGSTEAFF. CDR3 DNA: TGCGCCAGCAGTGGTTCAGGGGGGAGCACTGAAGCTTTCTTT.

This clone was recorded only once. The chain recombines TRBV2 with TRBJ1-2, with D unresolved. The CDR3 contains 14 residues. The germline V and J ends were trimmed by 8 bases and 4 bases, with 17 bases remaining between them. The V gene's germline CDR1 is SNHLY and CDR2 FYNNEI. CDR3 sequence reads: CASRARIGSYGYTF. CDR3 bases: TGTGCCAGCCGGGCTAGGATCGGGAGCTATGGCTACACCTTC.

The rearrangement links TRBV5-6 to TRBJ2-2, with unresolved D. The CDR3 has 16 amino acids. Germline CDR1 and CDR2: SGHDT and YYEEEE. Trimming cost V 4 bases and J 0 bases, with 13 bases left between them. This CDR3 is CASSEVWRTNTGELFF. In DNA, the CDR3 is TGTGCCAGCAGCGAAGTTTGGCGGACGAACACCGGGGAGCTGTTTTTT.

The chain employs TRBV7-8 and TRBJ1-4; 7 nucleotides line up with TRBD1. CDR3 length: 15 amino acids. Germline CDR1 is SGHVS and CDR2 is FQNEAQ. Losses at the gene ends were 5 bases for V and 4 bases for J; bases not matched to a gene: 7. CDR3 nucleotide sequence: TGTGCCAGCAGCGCTCCAGGGGGTGATAATGAAAAACTGTTTTTT. It is translated as CASSAPGGDNEKLFF.

This clone was observed a few times. This chain links TRBV30 with TRBJ1-1, with a possible D match to TRBD1 (5 bases). Germline CDR1 and CDR2: GTSNPN and SVGIG (reference sequence). Trimming left V 2 bases short and J 0 bases short, with 10 bases between. CDR3 length: 14 amino acids. As DNA, the CDR3 is TGTGCCTGGAGTAGGGGCAGTATGAACACTGAAGCTTTCTTT. Its protein product is CAWSRGSMNTEAFF.

The chain carries TRBV6-5 and TRBJ1-2; TRBD1 aligns across 7 bases. V lost 6 bases to trimming and J lost 4 bases; unmatched junction nucleotides: 8. The CDR3 consists of 14 residues. CDR1 is MNHEY, CDR2 SVGAGI, per germline. The CDR3, as DNA: TGTGCCAGCAGGCACGCCAGGGGGATCTATGGCTACACCTTC. Translation: CASRHARGIYGYTF.

The chain couples TRBV5-5 to TRBJ1-2; the D gene is possibly TRBD1 (5 bases). The CDR3 has 16 residues. Between the trimmed V and J ends, which lost 1 base and 4 bases, there was a span of 17 bases. CDR1 and CDR2 (germline): SGHKS, YYEKEE (reference sequence). Here the CDR3 reads CASSLQGSLSGYGYTF. Here the CDR3 DNA reads TGTGCCAGCAGCTTGCAGGGTTCTTTGTCGGGCTATGGCTACACCTTC.

The chain uses TRBV2 and TRBJ1-6; 8 bases agree with TRBD1. The trim removed 8 bases at V and 0 bases at J, leaving 12 bases unmatched. CDR1 and CDR2 (germline): SNHLY, FYNNEI. This CDR3 is built from 18 residues. The CDR3 protein is CASGEDRGQSSYNSPLHF. In DNA, the CDR3 is TGTGCCAGCGGAGAAGACAGGGGACAAAGCTCCTATAATTCACCCCTCCACTTT.

This clone occurred a few times. The chain employs TRBV19 and TRBJ1-2; 9 bases map to TRBD1. Per the germline V gene, CDR1 is LNHDA and CDR2 is SQIVND (reference sequence). The CDR3 sequence is 13 residues long. V was clipped by 9 bases and J by 5 bases; unmatched bases: 7. DNA of the CDR3: TGTGCCAGCCGGGACAGGGCCTTATATGGCTACACCTTC. Amino acids: CASRDRALYGYTF.

The V gene is TRBV27, the J gene TRBJ1-1, with 12 bases matching TRBD1. In germline, CDR1 is MNHEY, CDR2 SMNVEV (reference sequence). This CDR3 region has 16 residues. V lost 6 bases, J lost 0 bases, and 5 bases stayed unmatched. This CDR3 reads CASSIGTGGMNTEAFF. The CDR3 DNA reads TGTGCCAGCAGCATTGGGACAGGGGGCATGAACACTGAAGCTTTCTTT.

This clone was recorded a few times. The chain is built from TRBV7-9 and TRBJ1-2; maybe TRBD1 (5 bases). This CDR3 spans 15 amino acids. Trimming took 2 bases from V and 4 from J, leaving 14 bases between them. Germline V gene data show CDR1 as SEHNR and CDR2 as FQNEAQ (reference sequence). CDR3 in amino acids: CASSLIAGSIYGYTF. The CDR3 bases are TGTGCCAGCAGCTTAATTGCAGGGTCAATCTATGGCTACACCTTC.

The chain has TRBV7-6 and TRBJ2-7; TRBD1 matches at 9 bases. The ends lost 7 bases at V and 6 bases at J; junction bases unmatched: 13. The CDR3 length is 15 residues. Germline CDR1 SGHVS, CDR2 FNYEAQ. The CDR3 DNA reads as TGTGCCAGCACGGCCGGGACAGGGCACTCCGGCGAGCAGTACTTC. Its translation: CASTAGTGHSGEQYF.